This T cell receptor beta chain was sequenced during a study of T-cell memory formation after mild COVID-19. Germline-derived CDR1 and CDR2 are MNHEY and SVGAGI. The germline V and J ends were trimmed by 5 bases and 1 base, with 6 bases remaining between them. The CDR3 has 13 residues. Via MiXCR, TCRdb re-called the 5' RACE reads, giving one row per CDR3 protein. The table shows over 150,000 distinct CDR3 sequences, with over 10% occurring only once. The chain couples TRBV6-5 to TRBJ2-1; no clear D gene. This receptor was taken from a man aged 18 to 29 who had mild COVID-19 (a few samples of this study predate the infection). Cell type and time point are not known. The sample consisted of PBMCs or a T cell subset sorted from them (not recorded which). Written as DNA, the CDR3 is TGTGCCAGCAGTGTGGGGTCCTACAATGAGCAGTTCTTC. Translating gives CASSVGSYNEQFF.